Sequencing of this TCR beta chain was carried out in a study of cytomegalovirus exposure and HLA in healthy donors. Comments on this clone: Its antigen is undetermined.

The PCR contained 60 Vbeta and 13 Jbeta primers. Libraries were prepared by immunoSEQ multiplex PCR; TCRdb keeps only in-frame clonotypes and omits some of them. The sample consists of approximately 74,000 clones, about 64% of them appearing once. General observations from the study: The authors reported that TCR beta sequences could predict HLA-A and HLA-B alleles. These predictions were accurate for most subjects in the first cohort.

Source material: PBMCs. The sequence was collected from a man aged 25 to 40 in good health and CMV-seropositive.

The CDR3 DNA reads as TGCGCCAGCAGCCACGGTGGAGACACTGAAGCTTTCTTT. It translates to CASSHGGDTEAFF. The V and J genes are TRBV4-1 and TRBJ1-1; D ambiguous. From germline, CDR1 is MGHRA and CDR2 YSYEKL. The CDR3 length is 13 residues. Deletions cut 3 bases from V and 3 bases from J, with 8 bases between.